The sequence of this T cell receptor beta chain was determined in a study of response to subunit inactivated influenza vaccine. In this sample, this clonotype turned up many times. The antigen remains undetermined. In germline, CDR1 is SGHDT, CDR2 YYEEEE. This CDR3 has 15 residues. V lost 3 bases and J lost 0, with 13 bases in between. Study-wide points: Authors suggested that a seasonal influenza vaccination recruits few new T cells each time.

Each CDR3 protein is one row after TCRdb ran MiXCR on the RT-PCR reads. The sample has about 500,000 distinct CDR3 sequences, 10% to 15% seen once. The sample consisted of PBMCs from blood, taken more than 35 days after vaccination. The source of this sequence is a man aged 45 to 65 who received an inactivated influenza vaccine. The J gene is TRBJ2-7, the V gene TRBV5-6; D is perhaps TRBD2 (5 bases). The CDR3 here is CASSSRRGNSYEQYF. The CDR3 DNA sequence: TGTGCCAGCAGCTCTCGTCGAGGGAACTCCTACGAGCAGTACTTC.